The entry that follows covers one TCR beta chain sequence. The antigen remains undetermined. This record comes from a study of cytomegalovirus exposure and HLA in healthy donors. Study context: Researchers found that less than 90% of around 400 genotyped donors fell within the Caucasian-associated ancestry cluster.

Findings and caveats of the study: By HLA locus, TCR association rates varied in a later analysis, with DRB1 showing the most and HLA-C the fewest. The study flagged approximately 180 TCR beta chains as cytomegalovirus-associated.

Each of the donors was a healthy bone marrow donor. It was with 60 Vbeta and 13 Jbeta primers that the PCR ran. Clones were read by immunoSEQ multiplex PCR, and TCRdb kept only the in-frame ones, dropping some. The specimen's table records 130,000 or so clones. The clonotype comes from a woman aged 18-29 years in good health and CMV-seronegative. The sample was PBMCs.

The DNA for the CDR3 is TGTGCCAGCAGCTATTGGGGGACAGGGTTGAACACTGAAGCTTTCTTT. Amino acid sequence: CASSYWGTGLNTEAFF. This chain uses TRBV7-9 with TRBJ1-1; 9 nucleotides match TRBD1. Germline V gene sequence: CDR1 SEHNR, CDR2 FQNEAQ (reference sequence). The CDR3 runs 16 residues. J gave up 0 bases and V 4 bases, and 6 bases lay outside the gene matches.